A single sample gave rise to the 27 T cell receptor beta chains below, sequenced in a study of beta chain features in type 1 diabetes. Every bit of the isolated RNA underwent reverse transcription, so sequencing read expressed TCRB transcripts. Only in-frame clones appear in the TCRdb table, and some are missing; sequencing was by immunoSEQ multiplex PCR. The sample has under 550,000 clones, more than 9.5% seen once. Material for sequencing was naive CD4+ T cells from blood. These receptors all come from a woman younger than 30 in good health.

The V and J genes are TRBV4-3 and TRBJ1-4; tentatively, D is TRBD1 (5 bases). The CDR3 length is 15 residues. With 7 bases removed from V and 7 bases from J, the gap between germline ends came to 19 bases. Germline assignment: CDR1 LGHNA and CDR2 YSLEER. The CDR3 coding sequence is TGCGCCAGCAAGAACTTTCGGTCTAGGGGTGAAAAACTGTTTTTT. Translation gives CASKNFRSRGEKLFF.

V is TRBV5-1 and J is TRBJ2-1; 9 nucleotides line up with TRBD1. In germline, CDR1 is SGHRS, CDR2 YFSETQ. The CDR3 covers 15 residues. Trimming at V came to 4 bases and at J to 5 bases, leaving 7 bases not matched to a gene. CDR3 loop: CASSLGTGMNNEQFF. The CDR3 nucleotides read TGCGCCAGCAGCCTCGGGACAGGGATGAACAATGAGCAGTTCTTC.

This clone was seen a handful of times. J is TRBJ2-1 and V is TRBV4-2, with TRBD2 matching over 9 bases. This CDR3 has 17 amino acids. Trimming removed 0 bases from V and 3 bases from J; junction bases left unmatched: 6. Germline assignment: CDR1 LGHNA and CDR2 YNFKEQ. The CDR3 region is CASSQDRGTSRYNEQFF. As DNA, the CDR3 is TGTGCCAGCAGCCAAGATCGTGGGACTAGCCGCTACAATGAGCAGTTCTTC.

The V and J genes are TRBV7-2 and TRBJ2-4; unclear D gene. The CDR3 extends over 12 amino acids. The V end was cut by 2 bases, the J end by 9 bases, with 8 bases between. The germline gives CDR1 SGHTA, CDR2 FQGNSA. Here the CDR3 DNA reads TGTGCCAGCAGCTTACTCGGAACCATTCAGTACTTC. Amino acid sequence: CASSLLGTIQYF.

The chain combines TRBV6-1 with TRBJ2-7; D unclear. The V end was cut by 6 bases, the J end by 3 bases, with 15 bases between. Germline CDR1 and CDR2: MNHNS and SASEGT. This CDR3 has 14 amino acids. CDR3 sequence reads: CASREQPAGYEQYV. The DNA for the CDR3 is TGTGCCAGCAGGGAACAGCCAGCCGGCTACGAGCAGTACGTC.

This clone was seen a handful of times. The chain carries TRBV7-2 and TRBJ2-2, with D uncertain. The length of the CDR3 is 14 residues. Per the germline V gene, CDR1 is SGHTA and CDR2 is FQGNSA. V lost 4 bases to trimming and J lost 1 base, with 7 bases between them. In DNA, the CDR3 is TGTGCCAGCAGCTCTCAACGGAACACCGGGGAGCTGTTTTTT. This sequence encodes CASSSQRNTGELFF. The variable domain in full, with the rest retrieved from reference TRBV7-2 and TRBJ2-2, is GAGVSQSPSNKVTEKGKDVELRCDPISGHTALYWYRQSLGQGLEFLIYFQGNSAPDKSGLPSDRFSAERTGGSVSTLTIQRTQQEDSAVYLCASSSQRNTGELFFGEGSRLTVL.

Many counts were recorded for this clone. The J gene is TRBJ2-5, the V gene TRBV25-1; TRBD1 or TRBD2 may be the D gene (6 bases each). This CDR3 comprises 15 residues. CDR1 and CDR2 from the germline V gene are MGHDK and SYGVNS. V dropped 3 bases and J dropped 5 bases, with 16 bases sitting between them. CDR3 amino acids: CASSDLGRGRETQYF. The CDR3 region has the DNA TGTGCCAGCAGTGATCTAGGCCGGGGGCGGGAGACCCAGTACTTC.

This clone was detected a few times. The chain combines TRBV29-1 with TRBJ2-1; 8 bases line up with TRBD1. V shed 8 bases, J shed 6 bases, and the junction held 6 bases outside the gene matches. CDR1 and CDR2 from the germline V gene are SQVTM and ANQGSEA. This CDR3 is built from 12 residues. The CDR3 DNA follows: TGCAGCACAGGACAGGGAGGCAATGAGCAGTTCTTC. Its translation is CSTGQGGNEQFF.

A few counts support this clone. This chain uses TRBV18 with TRBJ1-2; TRBD1 might be the D (5 bases). CDR1 is KGHSH, CDR2 LQKENI, per germline. This CDR3 has 14 amino acids. Trimming stripped 4 bases from V and 6 bases from J, with 15 bases between. The CDR3, as DNA: TGTGCCAGCTCACTTCAGCCAGGGAATAATGGCTACACCTTC. The encoded protein is CASSLQPGNNGYTF.

This clone has more than one count but fewer than ten. The chain uses TRBV4-3 and TRBJ2-6; possibly TRBD1 for D (6 bases). The CDR3 covers 19 residues. Germline CDR1 and CDR2: LGHNA and YSLEER. Trimming removed 4 bases at V and 0 bases at J, with 19 bases between. This CDR3 is CASSPGHLKKASGANVLTF. Here the CDR3 DNA reads TGCGCCAGCAGCCCGGGACACCTAAAGAAAGCCTCTGGGGCCAACGTCCTGACTTTC.

The sample holds a few counts of this clone. The chain links TRBV2 to TRBJ1-1; D is unclear. CDR1 is SNHLY, CDR2 FYNNEI, per germline. The CDR3 spans 12 residues. V was shortened by 0 bases and J by 6 bases, with 5 bases between the two germline ends. The CDR3 DNA follows: TGTGCCAGCAGTGAAGCGCGTCCTGAAGCTTTCTTT. As protein: CASSEARPEAFF.

The CDR3: CASSLVDSNNEQFF. CDR3 DNA sequence: TGTGCCAGCAGCTTAGTCGACAGCAACAATGAGCAGTTCTTC. V is TRBV7-9 and J is TRBJ2-1; D possibly corresponds to TRBD1 (5 bases). The V gene lost 1 base and the J gene lost 5 bases, with 9 bases spanning the gap. This CDR3 contains 14 residues. Germline loops: CDR1 SEHNR, CDR2 FQNEAQ (reference sequence).

Concerning this clone itself: One junction end does not reproduce the germline sequence, and a read error may be involved. The rearrangement links TRBV7-2 to TRBJ2-1; 9 bases fit TRBD2. Germline assignment: CDR1 SGHTA and CDR2 FQGNSA. The CDR3 totals 15 residues. CDR3 loop: CASSLAGRGYNEQFF. The CDR3 region has the DNA TGTGCCAGCAGCCTAGCGGGGCGGGGCTACAATGAGCAGTTCTTC.

The J gene is TRBJ2-7, the V gene TRBV27; D tentatively reads TRBD1 or TRBD2 (5 bases each). Trimming removed 3 bases at V and 3 bases at J, with 15 bases between. Germline V gives CDR1 MNHEY, CDR2 SMNVEV (reference sequence). The CDR3 totals 15 residues. The CDR3 DNA sequence: TGTGCCAGCAGTTTCGGCGGGCTGGGGCTCTACGAGCAGTACGTC. The encoded protein is CASSFGGLGLYEQYV.

This clone was found a few times. V and J are TRBV4-1 and TRBJ2-7; D possibly matches TRBD1 or TRBD2 (5 bases each). The CDR3 spans 15 residues. The germline V gene has CDR1 MGHRA and CDR2 YSYEKL. The V end was cut by 3 bases, the J end by 2 bases, with 14 bases between. Here the CDR3 DNA reads TGCGCCAGCAGCCATGAACGGGGCCAGCCCTACGAGCAGTACTTC. Translating it yields CASSHERGQPYEQYF.

The sample holds a few counts of this clone. V and J are TRBV27 and TRBJ1-6; no definite D call. Trimming took off 2 bases at V and 7 bases at J, with 6 bases between the two ends. CDR1 is MNHEY and CDR2 is SMNVEV in the germline V gene (reference sequence). The CDR3 is 13 residues long. In nucleotides, the CDR3 is TGTGCCAGCAGTTTAGGCAGGAATTCACCCCTCCACTTT. Translating gives CASSLGRNSPLHF.

This chain links TRBV2 with TRBJ2-5, with D perhaps TRBD2 (5 bases). CDR1 is SNHLY, CDR2 FYNNEI, per germline. The CDR3 totals 13 residues. V shed 6 bases and J shed 5 bases, with 13 bases lying between them. The CDR3 nucleotides are TGTGCCAGCAGCTGGACTCCTTCGGAGACCCAGTACTTC. Its protein product is CASSWTPSETQYF. Looking up the rest from reference TRBV2 and TRBJ2-5 gives the full variable domain: EPEVTQTPSHQVTQMGQEVILRCVPISNHLYFYWYRQILGQKVEFLVSFYNNEISEKSEIFDDQFSVERPDGSNFTLKIRSTKLEDSAMYFCASSWTPSETQYFGPGTRLLVL.

The chain couples TRBV7-2 to TRBJ1-5, with TRBD1 as a possible D gene (5 bases). Trimming pared 9 bases from V and 7 bases from J, leaving 22 bases between. This CDR3 comprises 15 residues. The V gene's germline CDR1 is SGHTA and CDR2 FQGNSA. This CDR3 reads CARKRNEGRRQPQHF. CDR3 coding DNA: TGTGCCAGGAAGAGAAATGAGGGGCGAAGGCAGCCCCAGCATTTT.

The gene calls are TRBV29-1 and TRBJ2-5, with D perhaps given as TRBD1 or TRBD2 (5 bases each). The V end was cut by 8 bases, the J end by 4 bases, with 17 bases between. The germline CDR1 and CDR2 sequences are SQVTM and ANQGSEA. The CDR3 sequence is 13 residues long. CDR3 sequence: CSISGPGGETQYF. The DNA of the CDR3 is TGCAGCATATCGGGACCCGGTGGAGAGACCCAGTACTTC.

This sequence joins TRBV19 and TRBJ2-4; D not certain. V lost 1 base and J lost 3, with 10 bases in between. CDR1 LNHDA and CDR2 SQIVND come from the germline V gene (reference sequence). The CDR3 is made up of 15 amino acids. CDR3 amino acids: CASSIGPQNKNIQYF. The DNA for the CDR3 is TGTGCCAGTAGTATAGGACCTCAAAACAAAAACATTCAGTACTTC.

The chain joins TRBV7-9 to TRBJ1-2, with D possibly TRBD1 on 5 matching bases. From germline, CDR1 is SEHNR and CDR2 FQNEAQ (reference sequence). The CDR3 is 14 amino acids. V lost 4 bases, J lost 5 bases, and 14 bases lay in between. CDR3 protein: CASSSDQGRYGYTF. The CDR3 bases are TGTGCCAGCAGCTCAGACCAGGGTAGATATGGCTACACCTTC.

This clone appeared a few times. The J gene is TRBJ2-4, the V gene TRBV6-6; D uncertain. The germline V and J ends were trimmed by 5 bases and 0 bases, with 11 bases remaining between them. CDR3 size: 15 residues. CDR1 is MNHNY and CDR2 is SVGAGI in the germline V gene (reference sequence). This chain's CDR3 is CASSDQTLAKNIQYF. The CDR3 DNA follows: TGTGCCAGCAGTGACCAGACCCTAGCCAAAAACATTCAGTACTTC.

The V call is TRBV2, the J call TRBJ1-1; a weak D match, TRBD1 (6 bases). V was clipped by 7 bases and J by 6 bases, with 15 bases between them. This CDR3 comprises 13 residues. Per the germline V gene, CDR1 is SNHLY and CDR2 is FYNNEI. CDR3 in amino acids: CASILQGVSEAFF. CDR3 nucleotide sequence: TGTGCCAGCATCTTACAGGGCGTCTCTGAAGCTTTCTTT.

This chain links TRBV18 with TRBJ2-7, with D tentatively TRBD2 (5 bases). The CDR3 sequence is 14 residues long. With 3 bases removed from V and 3 bases from J, the gap between germline ends came to 12 bases. CDR1 and CDR2 (germline): KGHSH, LQKENI. Here the CDR3 reads CASSPGPGSYEQYV. The DNA of the CDR3 is TGTGCCAGCTCACCGGGCCCGGGAAGCTACGAGCAGTACGTC.

V gene TRBV18 combines with J gene TRBJ2-7; tentative D call: TRBD2 (7 bases). V was shortened by 5 bases and J by 0 bases, with 11 bases between the two germline ends. Germline V gives CDR1 KGHSH, CDR2 LQKENI. This CDR3 region has 14 residues. The CDR3 DNA sequence: TGTGCCAGCTCAGCGGGGGCCCGCTCCTACGAGCAGTACTTC. Encoded protein: CASSAGARSYEQYF.

Concerning this clone: This sample includes further DNA sequences coding for the same CDR3. The J gene is TRBJ1-1, the V gene TRBV20-1; D is uncertain. This CDR3 is built from 11 residues. Germline V gene sequence: CDR1 DFQATT, CDR2 SNEGSKA (reference sequence). V was pared by 6 bases and J by 1 base, with 6 bases between. The CDR3 loop is CSAPRNTEAFF. The CDR3 DNA reads TGCAGTGCCCCGAGGAACACTGAAGCTTTCTTT.

The chain carries TRBV7-8 and TRBJ2-5; TRBD1 agrees at 10 bases. The CDR3 totals 15 residues. V trimming: 5 bases; J trimming: 3 bases; junction bases outside the gene matches: 6. Per the germline V gene, CDR1 is SGHVS and CDR2 is FQNEAQ. CDR3 amino acids: CASSPRTGGEETQYF. For the CDR3, the DNA is TGTGCCAGCAGCCCCCGGACAGGGGGAGAAGAGACCCAGTACTTC.